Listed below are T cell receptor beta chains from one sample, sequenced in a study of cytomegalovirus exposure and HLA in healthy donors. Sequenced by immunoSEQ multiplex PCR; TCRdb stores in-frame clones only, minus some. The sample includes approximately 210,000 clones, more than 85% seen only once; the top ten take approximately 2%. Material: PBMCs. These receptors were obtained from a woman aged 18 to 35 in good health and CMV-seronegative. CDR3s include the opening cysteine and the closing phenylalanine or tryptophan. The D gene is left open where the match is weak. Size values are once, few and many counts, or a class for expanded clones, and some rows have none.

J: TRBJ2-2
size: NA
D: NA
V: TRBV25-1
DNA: TGTGCCAGCAGTGGGTGGACAGGGAGGGACACCGGGGAGCTGTTTTTT
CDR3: CASSGWTGRDTGELFF

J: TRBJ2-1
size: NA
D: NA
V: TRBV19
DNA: TGTGCCAGTAGGGTTGACCCGGGGAATGAGCAGTTCTTC
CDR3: CASRVDPGNEQFF

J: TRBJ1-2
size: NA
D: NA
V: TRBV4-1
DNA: TGCGCCAGCAGCCAAGATTTCGGCAGGGTTGGTGGCTACACCTTC
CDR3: CASSQDFGRVGGYTF

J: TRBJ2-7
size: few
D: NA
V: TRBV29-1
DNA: TGCAGCGCTCGAGAGGGCTCCTACGAGCAGTACTTC
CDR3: CSAREGSYEQYF

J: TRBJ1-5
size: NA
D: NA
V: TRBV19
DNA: TGTGCCAGTAGTATTTTGCGGGGAACCTCCATCAATCAGCCCCAGCATTTT
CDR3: CASSILRGTSINQPQHF

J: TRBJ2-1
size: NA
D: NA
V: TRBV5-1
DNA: TGCGCCAGCAGCTTGGCGGGGTTGAGTGAGCAGTTCTTC
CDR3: CASSLAGLSEQFF

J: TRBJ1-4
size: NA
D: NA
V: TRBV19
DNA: TGTGCCAGTAGTATAGAGTCCAGAACTAATGAAAAACTGTTTTTT
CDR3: CASSIESRTNEKLFF

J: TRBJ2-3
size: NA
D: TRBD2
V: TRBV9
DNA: TGTGCCAGCAGCGCCGGGACTAGCGGGGGTGATACGCAGTATTTT
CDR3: CASSAGTSGGDTQYF

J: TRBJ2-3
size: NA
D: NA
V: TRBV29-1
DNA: TGCAGCGCTTCAGATACGCAGTATTTT
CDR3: CSASDTQYF

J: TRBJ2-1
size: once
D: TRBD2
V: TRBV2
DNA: TGTGCCAGCAGTGCCGCGGGGCGGGGGGGCTGGAATGAGCAGTTCTTC
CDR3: CASSAAGRGGWNEQFF

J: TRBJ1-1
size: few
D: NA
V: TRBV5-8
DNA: TGTGCCAGCAGCATGGACGGGGATAACACTGAAGCTTTCTTT
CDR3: CASSMDGDNTEAFF

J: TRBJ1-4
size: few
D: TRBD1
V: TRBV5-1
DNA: TGCGCCAGCAGCGCGGACAGGGGTTCTGCAACTAATGAAAAACTGTTTTTT
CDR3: CASSADRGSATNEKLFF

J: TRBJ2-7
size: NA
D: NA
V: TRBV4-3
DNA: TGCGCCAGCAGCCAAGAGAGGACTTTTACCTACGAGCAGTACTTC
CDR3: CASSQERTFTYEQYF

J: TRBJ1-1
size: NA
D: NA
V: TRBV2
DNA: TGTGCCAGCAGTCTCTCCCGGAACACTGAAGCTTTCTTT
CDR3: CASSLSRNTEAFF

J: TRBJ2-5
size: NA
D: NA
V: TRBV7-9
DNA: TGTGCCAGCAGCCCGAGGGACTCTCAAGAGACCCAGTACTTC
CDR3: CASSPRDSQETQYF

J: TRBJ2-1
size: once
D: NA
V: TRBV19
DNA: TGTGCCAGTAGTAGAAGGCGGGGTCGGAACAATGAGCAGTTCTTC
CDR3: CASSRRRGRNNEQFF

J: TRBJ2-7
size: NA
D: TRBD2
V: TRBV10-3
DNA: TGTGCCATCAGTGAGTCGATTGGACTAGCGGGAGGGTTCTCCCACGAGCAGTACTTC
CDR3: CAISESIGLAGGFSHEQYF

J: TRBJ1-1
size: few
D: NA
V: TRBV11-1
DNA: TGTGCCAGCAGCTCCAGTTACAGGGTGAACACTGAAGCTTTCTTT
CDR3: CASSSSYRVNTEAFF

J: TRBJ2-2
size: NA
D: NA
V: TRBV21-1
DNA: TGTGCCAGCAGCAGACTCCGGGTCGCGAACACCGGGGAGCTGTTTTTT
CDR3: CASSRLRVANTGELFF

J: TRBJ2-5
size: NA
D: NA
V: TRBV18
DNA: TGTGCCAGCTCACCACCGGGCAGGGAGGCAGAGACCCAGTACTTC
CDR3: CASSPPGREAETQYF

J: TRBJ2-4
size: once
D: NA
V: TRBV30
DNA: TGTGCCTGGAGTATTGGAGGCCACATGGCCAAAAACATTCAGTACTTC
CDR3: CAWSIGGHMAKNIQYF

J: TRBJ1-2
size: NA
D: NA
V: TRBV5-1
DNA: TGCGCCAGCAGCTTGTCGGGAGGCGGCTACACCTTC
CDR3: CASSLSGGGYTF

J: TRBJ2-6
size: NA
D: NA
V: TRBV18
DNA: TGTGCCAGCTCACCATGGGGGCCCGTCTCGGGGGCCAACGTCCTGACTTTC
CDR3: CASSPWGPVSGANVLTF

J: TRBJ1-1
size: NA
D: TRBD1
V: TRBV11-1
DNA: TGTGCCAGCAGCAAGGGACAGGGCGTGAACACTGAAGCTTTCTTT
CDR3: CASSKGQGVNTEAFF

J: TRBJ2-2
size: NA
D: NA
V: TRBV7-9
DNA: TGTGCCAGCAGCCCCGTAACAGGGTCCGGGGAGCTGTTTTTT
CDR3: CASSPVTGSGELFF

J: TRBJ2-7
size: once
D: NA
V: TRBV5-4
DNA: TGTGCCAGCAGCTGGGGAACCGGGATCCTGCTCTACGAGCAGTACTTC
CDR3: CASSWGTGILLYEQYF

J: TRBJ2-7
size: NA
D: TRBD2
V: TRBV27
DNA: TGTGCCAGCAGGACTAGCGGGGGAACCTACGAGCAGTACTTC
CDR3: CASRTSGGTYEQYF

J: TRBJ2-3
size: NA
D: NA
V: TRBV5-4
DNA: TGTGCCAGCAGCCCGGACAGCTCTAGCACAGATACGCAGTATTTT
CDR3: CASSPDSSSTDTQYF

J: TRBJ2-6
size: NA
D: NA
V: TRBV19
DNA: TGTGCCAGTATAGCCTCTGGGGCCAACGTCCTGACTTTC
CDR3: CASIASGANVLTF

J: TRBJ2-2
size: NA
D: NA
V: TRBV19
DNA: TGTGCCAGTAGTAACCCCCTTTTAGTTAGAACCGGGGAGCTGTTTTTT
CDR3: CASSNPLLVRTGELFF

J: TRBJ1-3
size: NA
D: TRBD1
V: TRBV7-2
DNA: TGTGCCAGCAGCTTAAGACAGGGGATCTCTGGAAACACCATATATTTT
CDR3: CASSLRQGISGNTIYF

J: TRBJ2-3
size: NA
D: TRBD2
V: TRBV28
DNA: TGTGCCAGCAGTTTATGGCCCCGCGACGGGGGGGCGGCAGATACGCAGTATTTT
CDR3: CASSLWPRDGGAADTQYF

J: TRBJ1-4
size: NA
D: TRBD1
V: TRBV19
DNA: TGTGCCAGTAGTATAGGACAGGGGGCGCCGGAAAAACTGTTTTTT
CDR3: CASSIGQGAPEKLFF

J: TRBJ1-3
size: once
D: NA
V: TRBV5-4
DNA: TGTGCCAGCAGCTTAGACAGAAACACCATATATTTT
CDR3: CASSLDRNTIYF

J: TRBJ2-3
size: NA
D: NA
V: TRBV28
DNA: TGTGCCAGCAGTCCCCGAGCGTATACGCAGTATTTT
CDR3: CASSPRAYTQYF

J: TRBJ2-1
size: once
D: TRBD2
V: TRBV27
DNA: TGTGCCAGCAGTGGACTAGCGGGGGGTGACAATGAGCAGTTCTTC
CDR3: CASSGLAGGDNEQFF

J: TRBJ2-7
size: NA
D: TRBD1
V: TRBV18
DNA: TGTGCCAGCTCACCACGGCCTCCGGGACAGGGGCGCTACGAGCAGTACTTC
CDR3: CASSPRPPGQGRYEQYF

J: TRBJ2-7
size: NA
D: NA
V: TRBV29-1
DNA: TGCAGCGGGGTGGGGGCTGGGTGGAACGAGCAGTACTTC
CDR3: CSGVGAGWNEQYF